Listed here is a single T cell receptor beta chain. Per the original methods: Estimation of nucleated cell counts relied on the amplification of reference gene primers. The protocol was immunoSEQ multiplex PCR, while the TCRdb copy is restricted to in-frame clones and leaves out a portion. The DNA was the basis for D and trimming; V, J and clone size are from that table. The repertoire holds 210,000 or so clones, with 90% as singletons. The source of the sample is a study of blood T cell repertoires in COVID-19. The wider study: Acute and convalescent COVID-19 specimens originated in the United States, Italy and Spain.

Germline loops: CDR1 MNHNY, CDR2 SVGAGI (reference sequence). The length of the CDR3 is 13 residues. Trimming pared 6 bases from V and 8 bases from J, leaving 16 bases between. The rearrangement uses TRBV6-6 and TRBJ1-1, with a tentative D call TRBD1 (5 bases). The receptor's source is a man in his forties or fifties with acute or convalescent COVID-19. The sequencing sample was made of peripheral blood. The CDR3, as DNA: TGTGCCAGCAGCCCGCCTGGGGCGGAAGAAGCTTTCTTT. It yields the protein CASSPPGAEEAFF.